Listed here are 20 T cell receptor beta chains from one sample, sequenced in a study of blood T cell repertoires in COVID-19. Some clones are missing from TCRdb's copy, which holds only in-frame ones; the method was immunoSEQ multiplex PCR. The table lists about 75,000 clones, 90% of them singletons. The sequenced sample consisted of peripheral blood. These receptor sequences come from a human donor in a cohort sampled during active COVID-19.

This chain uses TRBV7-2 with TRBJ2-7; 8 nucleotides match TRBD2. The V and J ends lost 1 base and 2 bases, in that order; junction bases with no gene match: 4. The CDR3 runs to 15 residues. Germline lookup yields CDR1 SGHTA and CDR2 FQGNSA. The CDR3 here is CASSLGGGGPYEQYF. For the CDR3, the DNA is TGTGCCAGCAGCTTAGGAGGCGGGGGGCCCTACGAGCAGTACTTC.

V is TRBV10-2 and J is TRBJ1-5; 7 bases agree with TRBD1. Germline-derived CDR1 and CDR2 are WSHSY and SAAADI. The CDR3 has 18 amino acids. Trimming cost V 5 bases and J 2 bases; bases outside gene matches: 15. CDR3 sequence (DNA): TGCGCCAGCAGTAGAGCCAGGGGGAGTTTATTTGGCAATCAGCCCCAGCATTTT. Translated, it gives CASSRARGSLFGNQPQHF.

The V call is TRBV19, the J call TRBJ1-1, with D unclear. The CDR3 is 13 residues long. Germline V gene lookup returns CDR1 LNHDA and CDR2 SQIVND (reference sequence). The germline V and J ends were trimmed by 5 bases and 7 bases, with 14 bases remaining between them. The CDR3 loop is CASSPRLEVEAFF. CDR3 DNA sequence: TGTGCCAGTAGTCCAAGGTTGGAGGTTGAAGCTTTCTTT. The whole variable domain, filled in from reference TRBV19 and TRBJ1-1, reads DGGITQSPKYLFRKEGQNVTLSCEQNLNHDAMYWYRQDPGQGLRLIYYSQIVNDFQKGDIAEGYSVSREKKESFPLTVTSAQKNPTAFYLCASSPRLEVEAFFGQGTRLTVV.

This clone has only one observation. The V and J genes are TRBV5-1 and TRBJ1-5; 9 bases agree with TRBD1. Germline CDR1 and CDR2: SGHRS and YFSETQ. The J segment lost 7 bases and the V segment lost 4 bases, leaving 6 bases of the junction unmatched. This CDR3 spans 14 amino acids. The CDR3 DNA sequence: TGCGCCAGCAGCGCAACAGGGGGCCAACAGCCCCAGCATTTT. Amino acid sequence: CASSATGGQQPQHF.

The rearrangement joins TRBV7-7 to TRBJ2-1, with D tentatively TRBD2 (6 bases). Germline-derived CDR1 and CDR2 are SSHAT and FNYEAQ (reference sequence). This CDR3 is built from 14 residues. V was shortened by 0 bases and J by 9 bases, with 12 bases between the two germline ends. The chain's CDR3 is CASSLASGGGEQFF. In DNA, the CDR3 is TGTGCCAGCAGCTTAGCCTCCGGGGGTGGTGAGCAGTTCTTC.

This chain connects TRBV5-1 to TRBJ2-2; weak D call: TRBD2 (5 bases). CDR3 length: 14 residues. Germline V lookup: CDR1 SGHRS, CDR2 YFSETQ. Trimming cost V 3 bases and J 3 bases, with 9 bases left between them. In DNA, the CDR3 is TGCGCCAGCAGCTCGACGGGGTACACCGGGGAGCTGTTTTTT. Its protein product is CASSSTGYTGELFF.

This rearrangement joins TRBV19 to TRBJ2-2; 8 nucleotides agree with TRBD2. V shed 4 bases and J 2 bases; nucleotides not matched to a gene: 6. The CDR3 length is 16 residues. CDR1 is LNHDA, CDR2 SQIVND, per germline (reference sequence). CDR3 in DNA: TGTGCCAGTAGTACCGGTCGGACTAGCAACACCGGGGAGCTGTTTTTT. Amino acid sequence: CASSTGRTSNTGELFF.

J is TRBJ2-3 and V is TRBV27; tentatively, D is TRBD1 (6 bases). There are 14 residues in the CDR3. Looked up from germline, CDR1 is MNHEY and CDR2 is SMNVEV (reference sequence). Trimming pared 4 bases from V and 9 bases from J, leaving 17 bases between. The CDR3 DNA reads as TGTGCCAGCAGTTCCTACGCAACCAGGGGCACGCAGTATTTT. This codes for CASSSYATRGTQYF.

V usage is TRBV4-3 and J usage is TRBJ2-1, with a tentative D call TRBD2 (7 bases). Per germline, CDR1 LGHNA and CDR2 YSLEER. Trimming removed 0 bases from V and 5 bases from J, with 17 bases in between. This CDR3 has 17 amino acids. The CDR3 sequence is CASSQDVTGGLNNEQFF. The DNA of the CDR3 is TGCGCCAGCAGCCAAGATGTCACGGGGGGCTTAAACAATGAGCAGTTCTTC.

The chain recombines TRBV11-3 with TRBJ1-1; a weak D match, TRBD1 (5 bases). CDR1 is SGHNT and CDR2 is YENEEA in the germline V gene. V was shortened by 1 base and J by 6 bases, with 6 bases between the two germline ends. CDR3 size: 12 residues. The CDR3 DNA is TGTGCCAGCAGCTTAGGGGGCCCTGAAGCTTTCTTT. This sequence encodes CASSLGGPEAFF.

The CDR3 reads CASSLGLTSGQETQYF. CDR3 in DNA: TGTGCCAGCAGCTTAGGACTGACTAGCGGGCAAGAGACCCAGTACTTC. The V and J genes are TRBV13 and TRBJ2-5; 10 bases fit TRBD2. Trimming removed 0 bases from V and 2 bases from J; junction bases left unmatched: 3. CDR3 length: 16 residues. Germline V gives CDR1 PRHDT, CDR2 FYEKMQ (reference sequence).

This clone was recorded only once. The chain employs TRBV27 and TRBJ1-2; 12 bases line up with TRBD1. The germline CDR1 and CDR2 sequences are MNHEY and SMNVEV (reference sequence). The CDR3 contains 20 residues. With 3 bases clipped from V and 4 bases from J, the junction kept 18 bases outside the gene matches. The DNA for the CDR3 is TGTGCCAGCAGTTTTTCCAACCCCGGGACAGGGGGCGCTTATGGCTATGGCTACACCTTC. Its protein is CASSFSNPGTGGAYGYGYTF.

The chain combines TRBV27 with TRBJ1-2; D might be TRBD1 (5 bases). V lost 2 bases to trimming and J lost 4 bases, with 8 bases between them. The CDR3 extends over 13 amino acids. Germline-derived CDR1 and CDR2 are MNHEY and SMNVEV (reference sequence). The CDR3 DNA sequence: TGTGCCAGCAGTTTACAGGGAGGCTATGGCTACACCTTC. It codes for CASSLQGGYGYTF.

This clone was picked up a small number of times. The chain links TRBV27 to TRBJ1-5, with TRBD1 as a possible D gene (5 bases). CDR1 MNHEY and CDR2 SMNVEV come from the germline V gene (reference sequence). The CDR3 is 13 residues long. The ends were cut back, 6 bases at V and 4 bases at J, with 10 bases in the middle. This chain's CDR3 is CASSGRGNQPQHF. The CDR3 DNA sequence: TGTGCCAGCAGCGGTCGGGGGAATCAGCCCCAGCATTTT.

This rearrangement joins TRBV5-1 to TRBJ2-7; D may be TRBD1 (6 bases). V lost 7 bases, J lost 1 base, and 15 bases lay in between. Germline CDR1 and CDR2: SGHRS and YFSETQ. CDR3 length: 14 residues. CDR3 protein: CASSTLDSSYEQYF. The CDR3 DNA reads as TGCGCCAGCTCCACCCTGGACAGTTCCTACGAGCAGTACTTC. The full variable domain, rest sourced from reference TRBV5-1 and TRBJ2-7, is KAGVTQTPRYLIKTRGQQVTLSCSPISGHRSVSWYQQTPGQGLQFLFEYFSETQRNKGNFPGRFSGRQFSNSRSEMNVSTLELGDSALYLCASSTLDSSYEQYFGPGTRLTVT.

The genes are TRBV7-9 and TRBJ2-2; D might be TRBD2 (5 bases). Germline V lookup: CDR1 SEHNR, CDR2 FQNEAQ (reference sequence). Trimming took off 0 bases at V and 4 bases at J, with 15 bases between the two ends. The CDR3 loop spans 17 amino acids. The CDR3 is CASSLAMTGGSTGELFF. Here the CDR3 DNA reads TGTGCCAGCAGCTTAGCGATGACCGGAGGTAGCACCGGGGAGCTGTTTTTT. The entire variable domain, with the rest obtained from reference TRBV7-9 and TRBJ2-2, is as follows: DTGVSQNPRHKITKRGQNVTFRCDPISEHNRLYWYRQTLGQGPEFLTYFQNEAQLEKSRLLSDRFSAERPKGSFSTLEIQRTEQGDSAMYLCASSLAMTGGSTGELFFGEGSRLTVL.

This clone was seen once. The rearrangement links TRBV5-4 to TRBJ2-5, with 7 nucleotides matching TRBD1. In germline, CDR1 is SGHNT, CDR2 YYREEE (reference sequence). Trimming at V came to 2 bases and at J to 4 bases, leaving 11 bases not matched to a gene. There are 16 residues in the CDR3. The CDR3 sequence is CASSLGNRGQLETQYF. The CDR3 DNA reads TGTGCCAGCAGCTTAGGCAACAGGGGACAACTAGAGACCCAGTACTTC.

The V call is TRBV27, the J call TRBJ2-3, with 14 nucleotides matching TRBD2. J was trimmed by 7 bases and V by 7 bases; bases with no gene match: 7. This CDR3 is built from 15 residues. Germline CDR1 MNHEY, CDR2 SMNVEV (reference sequence). The CDR3 here is CASTPGTSGGNTQYF. CDR3 DNA: TGTGCCAGCACCCCGGGGACTAGCGGGGGAAATACGCAGTATTTT.

A remark on this clone: One end of the junction varies from germline; a read error may be responsible. The V call is TRBV7-7, the J call TRBJ2-5, with TRBD1 as a possible D gene (6 bases). Germline CDR1 is SSHAT and CDR2 is FNYEAQ (reference sequence). The CDR3 extends over 13 amino acids. CDR3 amino acids: CASSWTVQETQYF. CDR3 bases: TGTGCTAGCAGCTGGACAGTTCAAGAGACCCAGTACTTC.

The rearrangement links TRBV12-3 or TRBV12-4 to TRBJ2-2, with 7 bases matching TRBD1. The length of the CDR3 is 13 residues. Trimming removed 6 bases from V and 7 bases from J; junction bases left unmatched: 5. In DNA, the CDR3 is TGTGCCAGCAGATACAGGGGTGGCGGGGAGCTGTTTTTT. Its translation is CASRYRGGGELFF.